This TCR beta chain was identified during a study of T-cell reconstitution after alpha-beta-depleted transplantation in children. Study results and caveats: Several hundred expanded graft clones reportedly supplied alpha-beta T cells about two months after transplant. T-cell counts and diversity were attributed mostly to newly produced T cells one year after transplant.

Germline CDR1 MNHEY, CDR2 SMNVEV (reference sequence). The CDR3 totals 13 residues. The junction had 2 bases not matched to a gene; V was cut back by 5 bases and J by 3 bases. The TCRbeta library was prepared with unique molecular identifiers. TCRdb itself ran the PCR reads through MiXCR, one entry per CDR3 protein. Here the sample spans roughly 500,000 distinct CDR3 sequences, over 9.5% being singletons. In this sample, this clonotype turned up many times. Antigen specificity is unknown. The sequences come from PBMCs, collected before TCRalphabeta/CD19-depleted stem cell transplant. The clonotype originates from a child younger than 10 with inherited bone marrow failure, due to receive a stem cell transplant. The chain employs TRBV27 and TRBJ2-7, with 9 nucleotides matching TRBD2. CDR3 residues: CASSAGGDYEQYF. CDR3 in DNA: TGTGCCAGCAGTGCGGGAGGGGACTACGAGCAGTACTTC.